A selection of T cell receptor beta chains follows, all from one sample in a study of response to subunit inactivated influenza vaccine. TCRdb re-called the RT-PCR reads with MiXCR, one entry per CDR3 protein. This sample has about 580,000 distinct CDR3 sequences; 12% to 15% occur once, and the top ten carry around 10%. The source material was PBMCs from blood, sampled 12 days after vaccination. The receptors here all came from a man aged 45-60 years who received an inactivated influenza vaccine. Both conserved end residues are part of each CDR3. The D gene is left open where the match is weak. For some rows the clone size is stated as once, few or many, or as a class when expanded; others skip it.

d_call: .
v_call: TRBV28
j_call: TRBJ2-3
clone_size: few
cdr3_aa: CASSTQQGDTQYF
cdr3_nt: TGTGCCAGCAGTACGCAACAGGGAGATACGCAGTATTTT

d_call: .
v_call: TRBV3-1
j_call: TRBJ2-7
clone_size: few
cdr3_aa: CASSQAESVRTDEQYF
cdr3_nt: TGTGCCAGCAGCCAAGCGGAATCGGTTCGTACGGACGAGCAGTACTTC

d_call: TRBD1
v_call: TRBV11-2
j_call: TRBJ2-2
clone_size: many
cdr3_aa: CASSFLRTGGKSRTGELFF
cdr3_nt: TGTGCCAGCAGCTTTCTAAGGACAGGGGGCAAATCGAGGACCGGGGAGCTGTTTTTT

d_call: .
v_call: TRBV2
j_call: TRBJ2-1
clone_size: many
cdr3_aa: CASSELGRGNNEQFF
cdr3_nt: TGTGCCAGCAGTGAGCTGGGCAGGGGAAACAATGAGCAGTTCTTC

d_call: TRBD2
v_call: TRBV9
j_call: TRBJ2-7
clone_size: .
cdr3_aa: CASSASSGGAYEQYF
cdr3_nt: TGTGCCAGCAGCGCGTCTAGCGGGGGGGCCTACGAGCAGTACTTC

d_call: TRBD2
v_call: TRBV27
j_call: TRBJ2-7
clone_size: few
cdr3_aa: CASSLIAGGPSAEQYF
cdr3_nt: TGTGCCAGCAGTCTAATAGCGGGAGGGCCCTCCGCCGAGCAGTACTTC

d_call: .
v_call: TRBV7-9
j_call: TRBJ2-3
clone_size: few
cdr3_aa: CASSRGGSRSDTQYF
cdr3_nt: TGTGCCAGCAGCCGGGGTGGCAGTAGGTCAGATACGCAGTATTTT

d_call: .
v_call: TRBV2
j_call: TRBJ1-3
clone_size: .
cdr3_aa: CASSGQLSGNTIYF
cdr3_nt: TGTGCCAGCAGTGGACAGCTTAGTGGAAACACCATATATTTT

d_call: TRBD1
v_call: TRBV19
j_call: TRBJ2-2
clone_size: few
cdr3_aa: CASTHRGLSVGELFF
cdr3_nt: TGTGCCAGTACTCACAGGGGCCTTTCAGTCGGGGAGCTGTTTTTT

d_call: .
v_call: TRBV12-3/TRBV12-4
j_call: TRBJ1-5
clone_size: many
cdr3_aa: CASSAQPWGSNQPQHF
cdr3_nt: TGTGCCAGCAGTGCCCAACCGTGGGGAAGCAATCAGCCCCAGCATTTT

d_call: .
v_call: TRBV28
j_call: TRBJ2-1
clone_size: few
cdr3_aa: CASSLPGQIGGSRGYNEQFF
cdr3_nt: TGTGCCAGCAGTTTACCAGGACAGATAGGGGGATCACGGGGTTACAATGAGCAGTTCTTC